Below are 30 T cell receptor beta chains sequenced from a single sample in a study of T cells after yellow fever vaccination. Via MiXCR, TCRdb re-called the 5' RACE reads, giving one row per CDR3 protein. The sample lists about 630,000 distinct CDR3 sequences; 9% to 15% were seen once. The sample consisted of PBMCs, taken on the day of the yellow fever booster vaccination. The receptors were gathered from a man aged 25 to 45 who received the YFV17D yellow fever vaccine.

The CDR3 loop is CASSGRTLNYGYTF. The CDR3 DNA is TGTGCCAGCAGCGGAAGGACACTAAACTATGGCTACACCTTC. V is TRBV7-2 and J is TRBJ1-2; tentative D call: TRBD1 (5 bases). Trimming pared 5 bases from V and 2 bases from J, leaving 12 bases between. This CDR3 is built from 14 residues. Per the germline V gene, CDR1 is SGHTA and CDR2 is FQGNSA.

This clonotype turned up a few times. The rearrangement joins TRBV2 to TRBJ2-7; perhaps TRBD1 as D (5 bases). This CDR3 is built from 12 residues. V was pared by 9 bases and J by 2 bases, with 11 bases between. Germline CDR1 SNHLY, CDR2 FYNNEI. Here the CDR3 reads CASKTDTYEQYF. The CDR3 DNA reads TGTGCCAGTAAGACAGATACCTACGAGCAGTACTTC.

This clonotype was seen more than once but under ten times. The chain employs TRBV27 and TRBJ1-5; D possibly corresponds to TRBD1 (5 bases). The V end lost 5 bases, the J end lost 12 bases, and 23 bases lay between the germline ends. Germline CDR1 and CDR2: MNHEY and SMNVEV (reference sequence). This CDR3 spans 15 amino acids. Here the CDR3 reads CASSETYRTPRNQHF. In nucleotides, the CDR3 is TGTGCCAGCAGTGAAACCTACAGGACCCCCAGAAACCAGCATTTT.

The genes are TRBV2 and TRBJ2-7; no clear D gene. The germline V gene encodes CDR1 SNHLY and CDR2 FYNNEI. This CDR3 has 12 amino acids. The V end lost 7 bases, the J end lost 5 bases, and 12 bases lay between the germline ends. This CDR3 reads CASNNLLDEQYF. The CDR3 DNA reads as TGTGCCAGCAATAATTTGCTCGACGAGCAGTACTTC.

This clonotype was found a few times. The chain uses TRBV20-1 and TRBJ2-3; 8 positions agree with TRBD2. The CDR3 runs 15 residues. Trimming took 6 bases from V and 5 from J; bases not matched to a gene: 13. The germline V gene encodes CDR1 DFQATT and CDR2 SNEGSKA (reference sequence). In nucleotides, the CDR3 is TGCAGTGCCGTCTCAAGAAGCGGGAGAAAAGATACGCAGTATTTT. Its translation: CSAVSRSGRKDTQYF.

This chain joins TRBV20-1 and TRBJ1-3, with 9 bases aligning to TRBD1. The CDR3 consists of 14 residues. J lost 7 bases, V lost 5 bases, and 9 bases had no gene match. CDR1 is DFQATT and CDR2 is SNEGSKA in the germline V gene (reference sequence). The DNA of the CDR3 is TGCAGTGCTGGACAGGGGTATTTAGGCAACACCATATATTTT. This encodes CSAGQGYLGNTIYF.

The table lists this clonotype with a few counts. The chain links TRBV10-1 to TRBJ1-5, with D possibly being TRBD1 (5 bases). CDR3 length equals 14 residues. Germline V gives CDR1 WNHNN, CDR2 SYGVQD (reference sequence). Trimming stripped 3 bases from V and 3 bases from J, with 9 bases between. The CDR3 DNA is TGCGCCAGCAGTGAAGGAGGGGTCAATCAGCCCCAGCATTTT. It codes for CASSEGGVNQPQHF.

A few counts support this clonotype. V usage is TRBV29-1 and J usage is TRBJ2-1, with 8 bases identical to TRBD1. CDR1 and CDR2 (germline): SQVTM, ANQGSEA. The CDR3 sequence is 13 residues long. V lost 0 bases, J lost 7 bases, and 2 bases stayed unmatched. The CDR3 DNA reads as TGCAGCGTTGAAGAGACAGGGGTGAATGAGCAGTTCTTC. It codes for CSVEETGVNEQFF.

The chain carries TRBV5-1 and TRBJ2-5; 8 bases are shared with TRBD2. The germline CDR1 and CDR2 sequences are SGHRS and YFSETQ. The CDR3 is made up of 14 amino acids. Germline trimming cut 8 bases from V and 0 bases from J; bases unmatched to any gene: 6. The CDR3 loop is CASRTSINQETQYF. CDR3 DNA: TGCGCCAGTCGGACTAGCATAAACCAAGAGACCCAGTACTTC.

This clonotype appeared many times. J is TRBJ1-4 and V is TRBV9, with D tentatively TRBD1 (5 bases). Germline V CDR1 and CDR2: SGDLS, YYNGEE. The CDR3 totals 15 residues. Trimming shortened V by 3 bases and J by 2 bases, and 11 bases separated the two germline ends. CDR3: CASSAQWGTNEKLFF. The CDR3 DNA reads TGTGCCAGCAGCGCCCAATGGGGGACTAATGAAAAACTGTTTTTT.

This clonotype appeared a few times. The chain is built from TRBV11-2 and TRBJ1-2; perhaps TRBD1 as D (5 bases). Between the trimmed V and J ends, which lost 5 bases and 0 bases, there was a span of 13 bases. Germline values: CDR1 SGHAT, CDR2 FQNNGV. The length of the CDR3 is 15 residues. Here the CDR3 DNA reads TGTGCCAGCAGCCGAATAGGGGTGACTAACTATGGCTACACCTTC. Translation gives CASSRIGVTNYGYTF.

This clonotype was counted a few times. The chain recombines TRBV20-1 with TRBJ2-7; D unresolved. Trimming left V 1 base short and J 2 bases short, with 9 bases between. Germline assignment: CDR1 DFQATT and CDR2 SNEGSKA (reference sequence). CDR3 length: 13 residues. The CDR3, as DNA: TGCAGTGCTAGAGGGATAAACACCTACGAGCAGTACTTC. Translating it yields CSARGINTYEQYF.

CDR3 sequence: CSAHDRPADSKETQYF. CDR3 DNA sequence: TGCAGTGCCCACGACAGACCGGCGGACAGCAAAGAGACCCAGTACTTC. The V call is TRBV20-1, the J call TRBJ2-5, with TRBD1 as a possible D gene (6 bases). CDR3 length equals 16 residues. V dropped 6 bases and J dropped 3 bases, with 23 bases sitting between them. CDR1 DFQATT and CDR2 SNEGSKA come from the germline V gene (reference sequence).

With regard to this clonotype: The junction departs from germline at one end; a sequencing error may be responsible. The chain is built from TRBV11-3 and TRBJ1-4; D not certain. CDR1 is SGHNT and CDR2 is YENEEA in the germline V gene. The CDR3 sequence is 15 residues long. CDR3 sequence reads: CVSRQQMPPEHKLFF. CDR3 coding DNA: TGTGTCAGCAGGCAACAGATGCCCCCAGAGCACAAACTGTTTTTT.

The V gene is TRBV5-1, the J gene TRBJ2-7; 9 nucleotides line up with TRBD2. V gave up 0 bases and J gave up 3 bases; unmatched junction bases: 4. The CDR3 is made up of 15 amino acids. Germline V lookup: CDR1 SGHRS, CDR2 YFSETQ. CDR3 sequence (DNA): TGCGCCAGCAGCTTGGTGGCGGGAGGGATCTACGAGCAGTACTTC. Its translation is CASSLVAGGIYEQYF.

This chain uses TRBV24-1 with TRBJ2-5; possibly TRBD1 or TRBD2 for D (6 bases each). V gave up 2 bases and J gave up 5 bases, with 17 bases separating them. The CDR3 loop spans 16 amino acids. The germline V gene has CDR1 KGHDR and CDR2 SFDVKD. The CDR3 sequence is CATSDSGRGGGETQYF. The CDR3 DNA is TGTGCCACCAGTGATTCCGGCAGGGGAGGAGGGGAGACCCAGTACTTC.

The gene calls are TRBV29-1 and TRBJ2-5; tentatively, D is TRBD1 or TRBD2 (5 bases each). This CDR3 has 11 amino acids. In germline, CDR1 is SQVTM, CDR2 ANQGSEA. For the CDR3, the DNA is TGCAGTGGGACGTCGCTTGAGACCCAGTACTTC. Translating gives CSGTSLETQYF.

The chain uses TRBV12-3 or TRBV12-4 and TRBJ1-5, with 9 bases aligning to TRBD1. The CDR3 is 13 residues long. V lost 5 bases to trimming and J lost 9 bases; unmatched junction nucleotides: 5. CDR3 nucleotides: TGTGCCAGCAGTCGGGACAGGGTGGGGCCCCAGCATTTT. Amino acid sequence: CASSRDRVGPQHF.

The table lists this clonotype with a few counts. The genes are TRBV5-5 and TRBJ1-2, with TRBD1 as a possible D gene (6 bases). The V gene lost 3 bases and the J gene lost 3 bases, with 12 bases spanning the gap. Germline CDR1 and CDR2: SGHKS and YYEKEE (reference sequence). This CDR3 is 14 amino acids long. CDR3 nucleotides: TGTGCCAGCAGCTCAGGACAGTCCGACTATGGCTACACCTTC. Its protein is CASSSGQSDYGYTF.

DNA for the CDR3: TGCAGCGTTTCTTTGGGAAGAAATTCACCCCTCCACTTT. This translates into CSVSLGRNSPLHF. This chain uses TRBV29-1 with TRBJ1-6; no clear D gene. V lost 5 bases and J 7 bases, leaving 12 bases between the germline ends. This CDR3 comprises 13 residues. Germline V CDR1 and CDR2: SQVTM, ANQGSEA.

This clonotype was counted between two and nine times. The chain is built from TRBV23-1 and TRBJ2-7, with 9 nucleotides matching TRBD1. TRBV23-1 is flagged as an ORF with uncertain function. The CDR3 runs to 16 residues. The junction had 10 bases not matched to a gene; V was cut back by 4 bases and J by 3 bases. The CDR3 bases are TGCGCCAGCAGTCCTAAAGCCGGGACAGGGCTCTACGAGCAGTACTTC. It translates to CASSPKAGTGLYEQYF.

DNA of the CDR3: TGCAGCGTTGCCCCCGCCAGCGGTGAGCAGTTCTTC. This encodes CSVAPASGEQFF. The chain links TRBV29-1 to TRBJ2-1, with a tentative D call TRBD2 (5 bases). The germline V and J ends were trimmed by 4 bases and 9 bases, with 13 bases remaining between them. In germline, CDR1 is SQVTM, CDR2 ANQGSEA. This CDR3 is 12 amino acids long.

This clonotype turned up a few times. The CDR3 DNA is TGTGCCAGCAGTCGGACAGGGGGTAACAATGAGCAGTTCTTC. Protein sequence: CASSRTGGNNEQFF. The rearrangement uses TRBV3-1 and TRBJ2-1, with 10 bases matching TRBD1. This CDR3 has 14 residues. The ends lost 6 bases at V and 5 bases at J; junction bases unmatched: 4. Germline lookup yields CDR1 LGHDT and CDR2 YNNKEL (reference sequence).

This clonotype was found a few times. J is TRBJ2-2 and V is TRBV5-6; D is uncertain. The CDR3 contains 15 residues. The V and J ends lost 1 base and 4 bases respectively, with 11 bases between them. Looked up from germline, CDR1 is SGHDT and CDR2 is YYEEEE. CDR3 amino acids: CASSLLWVTTGELFF. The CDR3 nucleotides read TGTGCCAGCAGCTTGCTTTGGGTGACCACCGGGGAGCTGTTTTTT.

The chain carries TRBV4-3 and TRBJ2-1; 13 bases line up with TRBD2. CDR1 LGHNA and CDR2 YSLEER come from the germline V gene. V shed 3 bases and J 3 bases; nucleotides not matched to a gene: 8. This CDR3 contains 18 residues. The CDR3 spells CASSHNLGLAGDYNEQFF. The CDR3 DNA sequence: TGCGCCAGCAGCCACAATCTAGGACTAGCGGGAGACTACAATGAGCAGTTCTTC.

The CDR3 region has the DNA TGTGCCACCAGTGATTTGCAGGGCGGGAGTCGGGATGAGCAGTTCTTC. This translates into CATSDLQGGSRDEQFF. The chain recombines TRBV24-1 with TRBJ2-1; 7 bases are shared with TRBD2. The CDR3 loop spans 16 amino acids. Germline V lookup: CDR1 KGHDR, CDR2 SFDVKD. Germline trimming cut 0 bases from V and 8 bases from J; bases unmatched to any gene: 9.

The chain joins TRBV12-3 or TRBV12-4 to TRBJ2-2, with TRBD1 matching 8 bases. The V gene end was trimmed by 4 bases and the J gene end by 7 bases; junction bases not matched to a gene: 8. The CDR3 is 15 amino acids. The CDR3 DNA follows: TGTGCCAGCAGTTCCAGCAGGGGGCGAGGCGGGGAGCTGTTTTTT. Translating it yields CASSSSRGRGGELFF.

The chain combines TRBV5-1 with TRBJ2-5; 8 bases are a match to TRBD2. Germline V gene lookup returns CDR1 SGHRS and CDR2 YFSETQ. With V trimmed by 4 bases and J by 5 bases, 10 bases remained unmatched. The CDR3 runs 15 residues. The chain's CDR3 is CASSGNSGIGETQYF. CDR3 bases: TGCGCCAGCAGCGGAAATAGCGGGATCGGGGAGACCCAGTACTTC.

The CDR3 DNA is TGTGCCAGCAGGACCGGGACAGCAAGTTCTGGAAACACCATATATTTT. Residues: CASRTGTASSGNTIYF. V usage is TRBV11-2 and J usage is TRBJ1-3; 7 bases fit TRBD1. The V segment lost 6 bases and the J segment 1 base; nucleotides outside the gene matches: 9. The CDR3 contains 16 residues. Germline CDR1 reads SGHAT; CDR2 reads FQNNGV.

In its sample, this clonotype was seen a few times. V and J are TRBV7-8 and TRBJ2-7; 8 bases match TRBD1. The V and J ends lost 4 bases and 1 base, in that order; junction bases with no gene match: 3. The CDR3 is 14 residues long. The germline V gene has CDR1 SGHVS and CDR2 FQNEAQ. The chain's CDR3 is CASSSTGESYEQYF. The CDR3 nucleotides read TGTGCCAGCAGCTCGACAGGGGAATCCTACGAGCAGTACTTC.